These 20 T cell receptor beta chains were all obtained from the same sample, sequenced in a study of T cells in Graves' hyperthyroidism and ophthalmopathy. The TCR beta CDR3 regions underwent amplification using RNA transcripts as the source. Researchers ran a first-round RT-PCR on the TCR CDR3 using the HTBI primer set. A single record per CDR3 protein comes from TCRdb applying MiXCR to the multiplex PCR reads. The table records roughly 500,000 distinct CDR3 sequences, under 25% of them present only once. Specimen: blood. These receptors all stem from a woman between 65 and 79 years old with Graves' ophthalmopathy.

This clonotype was detected ten times or more. The rearrangement links TRBV4-1 to TRBJ2-5; the D gene is possibly TRBD1 (7 bases). V was pared by 4 bases and J by 1 base, with 16 bases between. The CDR3 extends over 16 amino acids. The germline CDR1 and CDR2 sequences are MGHRA and YSYEKL. This chain's CDR3 is CASSPGGRTIQETQYF. The CDR3 DNA reads TGCGCCAGCAGCCCAGGGGGGAGGACTATCCAAGAGACCCAGTACTTC.

This clonotype was seen a few times. The gene calls are TRBV28 and TRBJ2-2; TRBD2 matches 8 bases. The germline gives CDR1 MDHEN, CDR2 SYDVKM. The CDR3 covers 14 residues. V was pared by 3 bases and J by 7 bases, with 4 bases of the junction left unmatched. This CDR3 reads CASSFAAGVGELFF. The CDR3 DNA sequence: TGTGCCAGCAGTTTCGCAGCGGGGGTCGGGGAGCTGTTTTTT.

This clonotype was counted a single time. This chain links TRBV5-1 with TRBJ2-5, with D possibly being TRBD1 (5 bases). The V end was cut by 0 bases, the J end by 4 bases, with 10 bases between. The CDR3 spans 14 residues. Germline V gene data show CDR1 as SGHRS and CDR2 as YFSETQ. For the CDR3, the DNA is TGCGCCAGCAGCTTGGCCTTTGGGGCAGAGACCCAGTACTTC. It specifies CASSLAFGAETQYF.

The V and J genes are TRBV30 and TRBJ2-2, with 7 bases lining up with TRBD2. The CDR3 has 16 amino acids. V lost 0 bases to trimming and J lost 6 bases; unmatched junction nucleotides: 10. Germline CDR1 reads GTSNPN; CDR2 reads SVGIG (reference sequence). The CDR3 DNA follows: TGTGCCTGGAGTGTACTATTGAGGGCGGGAGCCGGGGAGCTGTTTTTT. Amino acid sequence: CAWSVLLRAGAGELFF.

In regard to this clonotype: A much larger clone lies one base from this, so it may be a read error. The chain joins TRBV2 to TRBJ1-4; 7 bases line up with TRBD1. The germline CDR1 and CDR2 sequences are SNHLY and FYNNEI. The CDR3 is 14 residues long. J lost 5 bases, V lost 6 bases, and 6 bases had no gene match. The CDR3 here is CASRRGRGNEKLFF. In nucleotides, the CDR3 is TGTGCCAGCAGAAGGGGCAGGGGGAATGAAAAACTGTTTTTT.

This clonotype was counted a single time. The rearrangement joins TRBV20-1 to TRBJ1-4, with TRBD1 identical over 8 bases. The germline V gene has CDR1 DFQATT and CDR2 SNEGSKA (reference sequence). This CDR3 has 14 residues. The V and J ends lost 7 bases and 7 bases, in that order; junction bases with no gene match: 11. The CDR3 sequence: CSVVNRGEAEKLFF. The CDR3 nucleotides are TGCAGTGTTGTGAACAGGGGGGAGGCTGAAAAACTGTTTTTT.

This clonotype was detected only a few times. The V call is TRBV29-1, the J call TRBJ1-1; no clear D gene. The CDR3 runs 18 residues. Trimming took off 6 bases at V and 2 bases at J, with 28 bases between the two ends. Germline CDR1 is SQVTM and CDR2 is ANQGSEA. The CDR3 loop is CSVERYRTAGFRNTEAFF. The CDR3 nucleotides are TGCAGCGTAGAACGATATAGGACGGCCGGTTTTCGAAACACTGAAGCTTTCTTT. Full variable domain (outside the CDR3, taken from reference TRBV29-1 and TRBJ1-1): SAVISQKPSRDICQRGTSLTIQCQVDSQVTMMFWYRQQPGQSLTLIATANQGSEATYESGFVIDKFPISRPNLTFSTLTVSNMSPEDSSIYLCSVERYRTAGFRNTEAFFGQGTRLTVV.

There are many counts of this clonotype. The rearrangement uses TRBV7-2 and TRBJ1-5; D possibly corresponds to TRBD1 (6 bases). The germline gives CDR1 SGHTA, CDR2 FQGNSA. The germline V and J ends were trimmed by 5 bases and 6 bases, with 17 bases remaining between them. The CDR3 totals 15 residues. The CDR3 coding sequence is TGTGCCAGCAGCCCCACAGGGAGTTATCGTCAGCCCCAGCATTTT. Protein sequence: CASSPTGSYRQPQHF.

This chain uses TRBV3-1 with TRBJ2-3; 7 nucleotides line up with TRBD1. CDR3 size: 15 residues. The V and J ends lost 5 bases and 0 bases, in that order; junction bases with no gene match: 5. CDR1 and CDR2 (germline): LGHDT, YNNKEL (reference sequence). The CDR3 sequence is CASSSRQGSTDTQYF. CDR3 in DNA: TGTGCCAGCAGCTCTCGACAGGGTAGCACAGATACGCAGTATTTT.

CDR3 DNA sequence: TGTGCCAGCAGTCGGTACCGGGACACCGATCAGCCCCAGCATTTT. Protein: CASSRYRDTDQPQHF. The gene calls are TRBV6-1 and TRBJ1-5; perhaps TRBD1 as D (6 bases). The CDR3 is 15 amino acids. From germline, CDR1 is MNHNS and CDR2 SASEGT. Trimming shortened V by 5 bases and J by 5 bases, and 16 bases separated the two germline ends.

The CDR3 here is CASSLGWEGAVREQYF. The CDR3 region has the DNA TGTGCCAGCAGCTTAGGTTGGGAGGGGGCAGTTCGCGAGCAGTACTTC. This sequence joins TRBV7-6 and TRBJ2-7; D possibly uses TRBD1 or TRBD2 (7 bases each). V lost 1 base, J lost 6 bases, and 19 bases lay in between. The V gene's germline CDR1 is SGHVS and CDR2 FNYEAQ. The CDR3 has 16 amino acids.

J is TRBJ1-1 and V is TRBV28, with D unclear. This CDR3 contains 15 residues. The V gene's germline CDR1 is MDHEN and CDR2 SYDVKM. Trimming took off 1 base at V and 1 base at J, with 10 bases between the two ends. The CDR3 protein is CASSLFGPSNTEAFF. Written as DNA, the CDR3 is TGTGCCAGCAGTTTATTCGGGCCTTCGAACACTGAAGCTTTCTTT. The whole variable domain, filled in from reference TRBV28 and TRBJ1-1, reads DVKVTQSSRYLVKRTGEKVFLECVQDMDHENMFWYRQDPGLGLRLIYFSYDVKMKEKGDIPEGYSVSREKKERFSLILESASTNQTSMYLCASSLFGPSNTEAFFGQGTRLTVV.

The chain joins TRBV5-4 to TRBJ2-1; 10 bases fit TRBD2. V lost 4 bases to trimming and J lost 5 bases; unmatched junction nucleotides: 6. The CDR3 has 15 amino acids. The germline V gene has CDR1 SGHNT and CDR2 YYREEE (reference sequence). DNA for the CDR3: TGTGCCAGCAGCGCGGGACTAGCGATTGACAATGAGCAGTTCTTC. It encodes CASSAGLAIDNEQFF.

This clonotype was seen many times. The J gene is TRBJ2-2, the V gene TRBV7-2; D remains unclear. The V gene lost 1 base and the J gene lost 5 bases, with 8 bases spanning the gap. The CDR3 contains 14 residues. Germline assignment: CDR1 SGHTA and CDR2 FQGNSA. CDR3 protein: CASSLVRSTGELFF. CDR3 DNA: TGTGCCAGCAGCTTAGTACGAAGTACCGGGGAGCTGTTTTTT.

In its sample, this clonotype was seen many times. This chain joins TRBV30 and TRBJ2-5; D is ambiguous. The germline V gene has CDR1 GTSNPN and CDR2 SVGIG (reference sequence). The CDR3 runs to 11 residues. Trimming shortened V by 1 base and J by 5 bases, and 5 bases separated the two germline ends. The CDR3: CAWSDGETQYF. The CDR3 bases are TGTGCCTGGAGTGACGGGGAGACCCAGTACTTC.

This clonotype was observed at least ten times. The gene calls are TRBV12-3 or TRBV12-4 and TRBJ1-1; maybe TRBD1 (6 bases). The CDR3 length is 13 residues. Trimming cost V 3 bases and J 6 bases, with 11 bases left between them. CDR3 nucleotide sequence: TGTGCCAGCAGTTTCCAGGGGCGGGCTGAAGCTTTCTTT. Translated, it gives CASSFQGRAEAFF.

This clonotype was seen repeatedly, ten times or more. The V call is TRBV7-2, the J call TRBJ2-7, with D possibly TRBD1 on 6 matching bases. This CDR3 spans 14 amino acids. Germline assignment: CDR1 SGHTA and CDR2 FQGNSA. Trimming cost V 5 bases and J 8 bases, with 19 bases left between them. CDR3 coding DNA: TGTGCCAGCAGCGCAGGGACAAGCCGGTTCCAGCAGTACTTC. The encoded protein is CASSAGTSRFQQYF.

The chain has TRBV19 and TRBJ2-3; the D is unclear. The length of the CDR3 is 13 residues. Germline V CDR1 and CDR2: LNHDA, SQIVND (reference sequence). The V gene lost 11 bases and the J gene lost 2 bases, with 14 bases spanning the gap. The CDR3 reads CASRVPNTDTQYF. Written as DNA, the CDR3 is TGTGCCTCCCGGGTGCCGAACACAGATACGCAGTATTTT.

The V gene is TRBV7-2, the J gene TRBJ2-3, with 10 bases that match TRBD1. Germline V gene sequence: CDR1 SGHTA, CDR2 FQGNSA. V dropped 5 bases and J dropped 2; count of bases not matched to a gene: 4. The CDR3 is 15 residues long. Written as DNA, the CDR3 is TGTGCCAGCAGCATGGGGACAGGGGCCACAGATACGCAGTATTTT. This codes for CASSMGTGATDTQYF. Variable domain in full (rest from reference TRBV7-2 and TRBJ2-3): GAGVSQSPSNKVTEKGKDVELRCDPISGHTALYWYRQSLGQGLEFLIYFQGNSAPDKSGLPSDRFSAERTGGSVSTLTIQRTQQEDSAVYLCASSMGTGATDTQYFGPGTRLTVL.

Details on this clonotype: One end of the junction varies from germline; a read error may be responsible. The chain combines TRBV7-9 with TRBJ2-2; tentative D call: TRBD2 (6 bases). This CDR3 spans 15 amino acids. Germline CDR1 and CDR2: SEHNR and FQNEAQ (reference sequence). The CDR3 DNA follows: TGTGCCAGCAGCTTACGTGGAGGGAACGCCGGGGAGCTGTTTTTT. This sequence encodes CASSLRGGNAGELFF. The full variable domain, rest sourced from reference TRBV7-9 and TRBJ2-2, is DTGVSQNPRHKITKRGQNVTFRCDPISEHNRLYWYRQTLGQGPEFLTYFQNEAQLEKSRLLSDRFSAERPKGSFSTLEIQRTEQGDSAMYLCASSLRGGNAGELFFGEGSRLTVL.